Presented here are 30 T cell receptor beta chains from one specimen sequenced in a study of vaccination and CD4 T cells after COVID-19. With the Oncomine TCR Beta short-read assay, DNA from cultured CD4+ T cells was sequenced. TCRdb independently ran MiXCR on the PCR reads; one entry per CDR3 protein. The table lists several thousand distinct CDR3 sequences, approximately 48% of them singletons. Treatment here: roughly ten-day PBMC culture with coronavirus spike peptide pools or control peptides (ViraFEST assay). The unexposed donor's CD4+ T cells were collected before the COVID-19 pandemic (2011-2018). Antigen specificity for these receptors is unknown. Sequences were obtained from CD4+ T cells from blood, cultured in vitro. These TCRs come from a human donor in good health.

This clonotype was counted only a few times. This chain uses TRBV7-2 with TRBJ1-2; maybe TRBD1 (6 bases). Germline CDR1 and CDR2: SGHTA and FQGNSA. Deletions cut 5 bases from V and 5 bases from J, with 21 bases between. The CDR3 runs 16 residues. CDR3 DNA: TGTGCCAGCAGCCCGGGGGTCCGGGGGGCTGGGTATGGCTACACCTTC. It is translated as CASSPGVRGAGYGYTF.

The V call is TRBV12-3 or TRBV12-4, the J call TRBJ2-2; TRBD2 aligns across 11 bases. V shed 6 bases, J shed 5 bases, and the junction held 8 bases outside the gene matches. The CDR3 length is 16 residues. The CDR3 region is CASSRRLAGTTGELFF. In DNA, the CDR3 is TGTGCCAGCAGCCGGAGACTAGCGGGAACAACCGGGGAGCTGTTTTTT.

J is TRBJ1-6 and V is TRBV28; TRBD1 is a possible D gene (6 bases). Germline lookup yields CDR1 MDHEN and CDR2 SYDVKM. The CDR3 is made up of 13 amino acids. With 3 bases removed from V and 11 bases from J, the gap between germline ends came to 11 bases. In DNA form, the CDR3 reads TGTGCCAGCAGTTTCAGGGGCGGGACACCCCTCCACTTT. The encoded protein is CASSFRGGTPLHF.

This chain uses TRBV19 with TRBJ2-5; D is ambiguous. CDR1 is LNHDA, CDR2 SQIVND, per germline (reference sequence). CDR3 length: 13 amino acids. V was pared by 1 base and J by 4 bases, with 7 bases between. For the CDR3, the DNA is TGTGCCAGTAGTATAGCCCTTTTAGAGACCCAGTACTTC. As protein: CASSIALLETQYF.

The chain uses TRBV2 and TRBJ2-2; no firm D call. The germline V gene has CDR1 SNHLY and CDR2 FYNNEI. V gave up 0 bases and J gave up 4 bases, with 3 bases separating them. The length of the CDR3 is 13 residues. CDR3 sequence: CASSEAATGELFF. Here the CDR3 DNA reads TGTGCCAGCAGTGAAGCGGCCACCGGGGAGCTGTTTTTT.

V and J are TRBV30 and TRBJ1-6, with D uncertain. Trimming left V 1 base short and J 0 bases short, with 13 bases between. This CDR3 comprises 17 residues. The germline V gene has CDR1 GTSNPN and CDR2 SVGIG (reference sequence). The CDR3, as DNA: TGTGCCTGGAGTGCCACACGAACGAGCTCCTATAATTCACCCCTCCACTTT. It specifies CAWSATRTSSYNSPLHF.

This clonotype has more than one count but fewer than ten. CDR3 coding DNA: TGTGCCACCAGCAGAGAGAGGGGGCTAACTGAAGCTTTCTTT. Translating it yields CATSRERGLTEAFF. The gene calls are TRBV15 and TRBJ1-1, with 7 nucleotides matching TRBD1. This CDR3 is 14 amino acids long. Per germline, CDR1 LNHNV and CDR2 YYDKDF (reference sequence). With V trimmed by 0 bases and J by 5 bases, 3 bases remained unmatched.

This clonotype was seen more than once but under ten times. The chain has TRBV7-2 and TRBJ1-6; no firm D call. This CDR3 has 16 amino acids. Germline V CDR1 and CDR2: SGHTA, FQGNSA. V dropped 1 base and J dropped 9 bases, with 16 bases sitting between them. CDR3 region: CASSLGLRRVGSPLHF. CDR3 in DNA: TGTGCCAGCAGCTTAGGATTAAGGAGGGTCGGTTCACCCCTCCACTTT.

This clonotype was seen a single time. The chain has TRBV5-4 and TRBJ1-1; D may be TRBD1 (5 bases). The V gene's germline CDR1 is SGHNT and CDR2 YYREEE (reference sequence). The germline V and J ends were trimmed by 4 bases and 1 base, with 8 bases remaining between them. The CDR3 is 13 residues long. CDR3 coding DNA: TGTGCCAGCAGCACGACAGCGAACACTGAAGCTTTCTTT. It specifies CASSTTANTEAFF.

This chain links TRBV2 with TRBJ2-5; 7 bases agree with TRBD1. The CDR3 loop spans 13 amino acids. CDR1 and CDR2 from the germline V gene are SNHLY and FYNNEI. With 5 bases clipped from V and 5 bases from J, the junction kept 5 bases outside the gene matches. This CDR3 is CASSQGVWETQYF. The CDR3 coding sequence is TGTGCCAGCAGTCAGGGGGTTTGGGAGACCCAGTACTTC.

The chain links TRBV19 to TRBJ2-3, with D hard to call. This CDR3 has 14 residues. V was pared by 3 bases and J by 2 bases, with 9 bases between. Germline CDR1 reads LNHDA; CDR2 reads SQIVND (reference sequence). CDR3 bases: TGTGCCAGTAGTATCCCAGGATCCACAGATACGCAGTATTTT. Protein product: CASSIPGSTDTQYF.

This clonotype has a handful of counts. This chain uses TRBV20-1 with TRBJ2-1; 7 bases align to TRBD2. The CDR3 is 16 amino acids. Germline assignment: CDR1 DFQATT and CDR2 SNEGSKA (reference sequence). The J segment lost 7 bases and the V segment lost 3 bases, leaving 15 bases of the junction unmatched. The CDR3 region is CSARSTNGGSWNEQFF. The CDR3 DNA is TGCAGTGCTAGGTCGACCAACGGGGGGAGTTGGAATGAGCAGTTCTTC.

V gene TRBV20-1 combines with J gene TRBJ1-5, with a tentative D call TRBD1 (5 bases). The CDR3 has 13 residues. The germline V gene has CDR1 DFQATT and CDR2 SNEGSKA (reference sequence). CDR3 bases: TGCAGCGCTCGGGCCAGGGAGGGTCAGCCCCAGCATTTT. It codes for CSARAREGQPQHF.

This clonotype turned up a few times. The rearrangement joins TRBV6-1 to TRBJ1-6; TRBD1 might be the D (5 bases). V shed 4 bases and J shed 7 bases, with 11 bases lying between them. Germline V gene lookup returns CDR1 MNHNS and CDR2 SASEGT. The CDR3 is 14 residues long. The CDR3 nucleotides are TGTGCCAGCAGTGGACAGCCCTCGAATTCACCCCTCCACTTT. Its translation: CASSGQPSNSPLHF.

A remark on this clonotype: One junction end disagrees with the germline gene, perhaps due to a read error. V gene TRBV4-3 combines with J gene TRBJ1-2; no clear D. Germline lookup yields CDR1 LGHNA and CDR2 YSLEER. The CDR3 sequence is 14 residues long. CDR3 DNA: TGCGCCAGCAGCCAAGATTTGGGGAACTACGGCTACACCTTC. Translating it yields CASSQDLGNYGYTF.

V and J are TRBV6-5 and TRBJ1-1; 8 bases line up with TRBD1. CDR1 is MNHEY, CDR2 SVGAGI, per germline. The CDR3 extends over 15 amino acids. Trimming at V came to 4 bases and at J to 4 bases, leaving 8 bases not matched to a gene. The CDR3 DNA sequence: TGTGCCAGCAGTTTTTCGCAGGGGGCAGGCACTGAAGCTTTCTTT. This sequence encodes CASSFSQGAGTEAFF.

This clonotype was observed a single time. V is TRBV5-5 and J is TRBJ2-1; tentative D call: TRBD2 (5 bases). Trimming removed 2 bases from V and 0 bases from J, with 9 bases in between. The CDR3 loop spans 15 amino acids. The germline V gene encodes CDR1 SGHKS and CDR2 YYEKEE (reference sequence). This chain's CDR3 is CASSFLAGSYNEQFF. The DNA for the CDR3 is TGTGCCAGCAGCTTCCTTGCGGGCTCCTACAATGAGCAGTTCTTC.

The J gene is TRBJ1-1, the V gene TRBV7-2; TRBD1 matches at 7 bases. V was clipped by 5 bases and J by 6 bases; unmatched bases: 12. The CDR3 sequence is 15 residues long. CDR1 is SGHTA and CDR2 is FQGNSA in the germline V gene. The CDR3, as DNA: TGTGCCAGCAGCCCGCACCTTGGGGACAGCTCTGAAGCTTTCTTT. Protein: CASSPHLGDSSEAFF. Looking up the rest from reference TRBV7-2 and TRBJ1-1 gives the full variable domain: GAGVSQSPSNKVTEKGKDVELRCDPISGHTALYWYRQSLGQGLEFLIYFQGNSAPDKSGLPSDRFSAERTGGSVSTLTIQRTQQEDSAVYLCASSPHLGDSSEAFFGQGTRLTVV.

V and J are TRBV5-6 and TRBJ1-6; D remains ambiguous. Trimming shortened V by 3 bases and J by 7 bases, and 14 bases separated the two germline ends. Germline V gene lookup returns CDR1 SGHDT and CDR2 YYEEEE. This CDR3 is 15 amino acids long. In DNA form, the CDR3 reads TGTGCCAGCAGCTATGACGTCCGGACGAATTCACCCCTCCACTTT. Its translation is CASSYDVRTNSPLHF.

The J gene is TRBJ2-3, the V gene TRBV4-2, with 7 bases fitting TRBD2. Germline assignment: CDR1 LGHNA and CDR2 YNFKEQ. The CDR3 is 13 amino acids. Unmatched junction bases numbered 0, after V lost 0 bases and J lost 6 bases. CDR3 DNA sequence: TGTGCCAGCAGCCAAGAGCGGGGGGATACGCAGTATTTT. As protein: CASSQERGDTQYF.

The chain employs TRBV12-3 or TRBV12-4 and TRBJ1-5, with D possibly being TRBD1 (5 bases). V lost 2 bases, J lost 6 bases, and 11 bases lay in between. The CDR3 has 14 amino acids. CDR3 bases: TGTGCCAGCAGTTTATCTGGCAGGGCTCAGCCCCAGCATTTT. Translated, it gives CASSLSGRAQPQHF.

This chain joins TRBV4-2 and TRBJ2-5; 8 bases fit TRBD2. Germline CDR1 LGHNA, CDR2 YNFKEQ. This CDR3 region has 16 residues. J gave up 4 bases and V 0 bases, and 7 bases lay outside the gene matches. The CDR3 is CASSQDGALAAETQYF. CDR3 in DNA: TGTGCCAGCAGCCAAGATGGTGCACTAGCGGCAGAGACCCAGTACTTC.

In this sample, this clonotype turned up a few times. The CDR3 DNA sequence: TGTGCCAGCAGCCTGCAGGGTAACTATGGCTACACCTTC. Translating gives CASSLQGNYGYTF. The gene calls are TRBV5-4 and TRBJ1-2, with D possibly matching TRBD1 (5 bases). This CDR3 has 13 amino acids. V dropped 4 bases and J dropped 1 base, with 8 bases sitting between them. Per the germline V gene, CDR1 is SGHNT and CDR2 is YYREEE (reference sequence).

The rearrangement uses TRBV6-2 or TRBV6-3 and TRBJ1-5; 7 bases are a match to TRBD1. Germline V lookup: CDR1 MNHEY, CDR2 SVGEGT. With 3 bases clipped from V and 2 bases from J, the junction kept 4 bases outside the gene matches. The CDR3 loop spans 15 amino acids. The CDR3 region has the DNA TGTGCCAGCAGTTATTCAGGACAGGGCAATCAGCCCCAGCATTTT. Translated, it gives CASSYSGQGNQPQHF.

The sample holds a few counts of this clonotype. The chain joins TRBV24-1 to TRBJ2-5; D is possibly TRBD1 (6 bases). The CDR3 totals 15 residues. Germline V gene lookup returns CDR1 KGHDR and CDR2 SFDVKD. V shed 7 bases and J shed 1 base, with 15 bases lying between them. The CDR3 spells CATSLGGPVQETQYF. CDR3 nucleotide sequence: TGTGCCACCAGCCTAGGGGGACCAGTCCAAGAGACCCAGTACTTC.

This rearrangement joins TRBV20-1 to TRBJ1-3, with D perhaps matching TRBD1 (5 bases). Germline V lookup: CDR1 DFQATT, CDR2 SNEGSKA (reference sequence). The CDR3 has 13 amino acids. V was clipped by 5 bases and J by 2 bases, with 10 bases between them. CDR3 protein: CSAHRDAGNTIYF. DNA for the CDR3: TGCAGTGCTCACCGGGACGCTGGAAACACCATATATTTT.

This clonotype was seen just once. V is TRBV5-1 and J is TRBJ2-5, with TRBD2 matching 8 bases. From germline, CDR1 is SGHRS and CDR2 YFSETQ. The CDR3 has 15 residues. Trimming at V came to 5 bases and at J to 2 bases, leaving 8 bases not matched to a gene. The chain's CDR3 is CASRPRGGNQETQYF. The CDR3, as DNA: TGCGCCAGCAGACCTCGGGGGGGGAATCAAGAGACCCAGTACTTC.

This clonotype was picked up a small number of times. The chain links TRBV5-8 to TRBJ1-1; no definite D call. This CDR3 comprises 14 residues. Germline CDR1 is SGHTS and CDR2 is YDEGEE. V lost 0 bases and J 4 bases, leaving 10 bases between the germline ends. CDR3 nucleotides: TGTGCCAGCAGCTTGGGTCCGGGAAGCACTGAAGCTTTCTTT. Its protein is CASSLGPGSTEAFF.

The chain couples TRBV5-1 to TRBJ1-6; no definite D call. The CDR3 runs to 15 residues. The germline gives CDR1 SGHRS, CDR2 YFSETQ. V was pared by 0 bases and J by 7 bases, with 11 bases between. CDR3 loop: CASSLDLQQNSPLHF. CDR3 nucleotide sequence: TGCGCCAGCAGCTTGGATTTACAGCAGAATTCACCCCTCCACTTT.

CDR3 region: CASSFRQTTDTQYF. The DNA for the CDR3 is TGTGCCAGCAGCTTCAGACAGACCACAGATACGCAGTATTTT. The chain combines TRBV7-9 with TRBJ2-3; tentatively, D is TRBD1 (5 bases). CDR1 is SEHNR, CDR2 FQNEAQ, per germline (reference sequence). The CDR3 sequence is 14 residues long. The ends were cut back, 3 bases at V and 2 bases at J, with 9 bases in the middle.